Listed here are 8 T cell receptor beta chains from one sample, sequenced in a study of T cell repertoires in cytomegalovirus infection. TCRdb recomputed calls from the reads with MiXCR, one row per CDR3 protein. The sample records about 180,000 distinct CDR3 sequences, 17% being singletons. Sample: CD8+ T cells from PBMCs. The receptors stem from a human donor in good health (CMV status not recorded). Some clones in this sample may be carry-over from other donors' samples.

The chain combines TRBV6-5 with TRBJ1-2; D call uncertain. Trimming took off 0 bases at V and 0 bases at J, with 5 bases between the two ends. This CDR3 comprises 14 residues. Germline lookup yields CDR1 MNHEY and CDR2 SVGAGI. CDR3 sequence reads: CASSYSGSNYGYTF. The CDR3 DNA reads as TGTGCCAGCAGTTACTCAGGATCTAACTATGGCTACACCTTC.

This clonotype was observed a few times. The chain is built from TRBV7-2 and TRBJ1-2; D remains ambiguous. CDR3 length equals 14 residues. Germline V lookup: CDR1 SGHTA, CDR2 FQGNSA. Trimming took off 7 bases at V and 1 base at J, with 13 bases between the two ends. The CDR3 DNA sequence: TGTGCCAGCACCGCCAGCCGATTTAACTATGGCTACACCTTC. This sequence encodes CASTASRFNYGYTF. The complete variable domain, with remaining parts taken from reference TRBV7-2 and TRBJ1-2, reads GAGVSQSPSNKVTEKGKDVELRCDPISGHTALYWYRQSLGQGLEFLIYFQGNSAPDKSGLPSDRFSAERTGGSVSTLTIQRTQQEDSAVYLCASTASRFNYGYTFGSGTRLTVV.

This clonotype was seen a handful of times. The J gene is TRBJ2-5, the V gene TRBV7-2; TRBD2 matches at 8 bases. The CDR3 extends over 15 amino acids. Germline V CDR1 and CDR2: SGHTA, FQGNSA. J gave up 5 bases and V 3 bases, and 8 bases lay outside the gene matches. This CDR3 is CASSLGGGPSETQYF. As DNA, the CDR3 is TGTGCCAGCAGCTTGGGCGGGGGGCCATCTGAGACCCAGTACTTC.

Remarks on this clonotype: With a much larger clone just one base away, this may be a read error. The chain employs TRBV7-2 and TRBJ2-7; D is ambiguous. In germline, CDR1 is SGHTA, CDR2 FQGNSA. The CDR3 loop spans 14 amino acids. The V end lost 3 bases, the J end lost 1 base, and 10 bases lay between the germline ends. As DNA, the CDR3 is TGTGCCAGCAGCTTGGCTAACGGATCCTACGAGCAGTACTTC. Encoded protein: CASSLANGSYEQYF.

The CDR3 DNA reads as TGCGCCAGCAGCCCAGAGGACAGCTCAAGCTCTGGGGCCAACGTCCTGACTTTC. Protein product: CASSPEDSSSSGANVLTF. V and J are TRBV4-3 and TRBJ2-6; D might be TRBD1 (6 bases). V lost 4 bases and J lost 0, with 16 bases in between. The CDR3 length is 18 residues. Germline V lookup: CDR1 LGHNA, CDR2 YSLEER.

This clonotype was recorded at least ten times. This rearrangement joins TRBV12-3 or TRBV12-4 to TRBJ2-1; 13 bases agree with TRBD2. The CDR3 has 19 residues. The V and J ends lost 7 bases and 2 bases, in that order; junction bases with no gene match: 14. In nucleotides, the CDR3 is TGTGCCAGCAATCAGCGAACCTGGACTAGCGGGGGACCCTACAATGAGCAGTTCTTC. Its protein is CASNQRTWTSGGPYNEQFF.

Many counts were recorded for this clonotype. At one end, the junction sequence differs from germline, possibly due to a read error. This chain uses TRBV12-3 or TRBV12-4 with TRBJ1-1, with D perhaps TRBD1 (6 bases). CDR3 size: 13 residues. CDR3 loop: CASSLGGNTEAFF. CDR3 coding DNA: TGTGCCAGCAGCTTAGGGGGGAACACTGAAGCTTTCTTT.

V is TRBV6-1 and J is TRBJ1-1; maybe TRBD1 (5 bases). Germline V lookup: CDR1 MNHNS, CDR2 SASEGT. Trimming took 3 bases from V and 1 from J, leaving 12 bases between them. The CDR3 consists of 15 residues. Here the CDR3 reads CASSDWGIENTEAFF. CDR3 DNA: TGTGCCAGCAGTGATTGGGGGATCGAGAACACTGAAGCTTTCTTT.